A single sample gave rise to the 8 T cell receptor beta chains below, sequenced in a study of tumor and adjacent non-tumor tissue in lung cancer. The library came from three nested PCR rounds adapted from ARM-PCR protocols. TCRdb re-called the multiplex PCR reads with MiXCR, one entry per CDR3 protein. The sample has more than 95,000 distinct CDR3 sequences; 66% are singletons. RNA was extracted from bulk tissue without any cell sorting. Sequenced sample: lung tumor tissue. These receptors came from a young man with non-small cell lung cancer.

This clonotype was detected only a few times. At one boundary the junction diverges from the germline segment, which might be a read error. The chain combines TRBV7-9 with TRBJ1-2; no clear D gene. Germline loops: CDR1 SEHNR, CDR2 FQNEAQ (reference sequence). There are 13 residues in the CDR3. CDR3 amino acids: CANSLDTEGGYTF. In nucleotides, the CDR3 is TGTGCCAACAGCTTAGACACCGAGGGTGGCTACACCTTC.

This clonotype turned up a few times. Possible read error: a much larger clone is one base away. CDR3 DNA: TGTGCCAGCAGTTACGAACATTCCGGGGCCAACGTCCTGACTTTC. Translating it yields CASSYEHSGANVLTF. The chain combines TRBV6-2 or TRBV6-3 with TRBJ2-6; no definite D call. V was cut by 2 bases and J by 4 bases, with 9 bases left in between. Germline CDR1 reads MNHEY; CDR2 reads SVGEGT. The CDR3 totals 15 residues.

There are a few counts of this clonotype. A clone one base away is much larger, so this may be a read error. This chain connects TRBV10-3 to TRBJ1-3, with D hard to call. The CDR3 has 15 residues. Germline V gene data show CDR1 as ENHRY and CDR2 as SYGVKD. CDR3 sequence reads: CVITPRSDSGNTIYF. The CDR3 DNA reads TGTGTCATCACTCCAAGGTCCGACTCTGGAAACACCATATATTTT.

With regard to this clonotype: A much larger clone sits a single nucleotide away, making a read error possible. The DNA of the CDR3 is TGTGCCAGCAGCTTGGAGGTCAGGTACCATTACCCCTACAAGTTCTTC. It yields the protein CASSLEVRYHYPYKFF. The chain has TRBV5-5 and TRBJ2-1; D not resolved. The germline V gene encodes CDR1 SGHKS and CDR2 YYEKEE (reference sequence). The CDR3 totals 16 residues. V was pared by 0 bases and J by 14 bases, with 24 bases between.

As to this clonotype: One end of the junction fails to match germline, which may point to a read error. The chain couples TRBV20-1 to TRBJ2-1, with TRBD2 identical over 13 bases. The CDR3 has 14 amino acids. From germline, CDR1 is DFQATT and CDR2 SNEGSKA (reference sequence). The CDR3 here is CSTKTSGGYNEQIF. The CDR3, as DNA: TGCAGTACTAAGACTAGCGGGGGGTACAATGAGCAGATCTTC.

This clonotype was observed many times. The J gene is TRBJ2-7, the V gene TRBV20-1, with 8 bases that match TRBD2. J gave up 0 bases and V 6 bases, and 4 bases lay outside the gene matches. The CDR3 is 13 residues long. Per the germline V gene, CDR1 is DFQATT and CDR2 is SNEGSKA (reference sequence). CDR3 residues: CSAGLAGSYEQYF. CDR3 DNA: TGCAGTGCCGGGCTAGCGGGCTCCTACGAGCAGTACTTC.

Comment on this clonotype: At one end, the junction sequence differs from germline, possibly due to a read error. The CDR3 nucleotides are TGCGGCGTTGTGGGTAGAGATAACAATGAGCAGTTCTTC. Translated, it gives CGVVGRDNNEQFF. The chain uses TRBV29-1 and TRBJ2-1; no reliable D call. The CDR3 loop spans 13 amino acids. The germline gives CDR1 SQVTM, CDR2 ANQGSEA.

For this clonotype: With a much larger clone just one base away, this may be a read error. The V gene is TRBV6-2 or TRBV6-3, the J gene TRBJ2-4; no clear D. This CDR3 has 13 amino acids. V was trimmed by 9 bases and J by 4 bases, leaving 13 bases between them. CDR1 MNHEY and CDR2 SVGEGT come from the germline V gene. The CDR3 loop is CARLPCSKNIQYF. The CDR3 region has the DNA TGTGCCAGACTCCCCTGTTCGAAAAACATTCAGTACTTC.